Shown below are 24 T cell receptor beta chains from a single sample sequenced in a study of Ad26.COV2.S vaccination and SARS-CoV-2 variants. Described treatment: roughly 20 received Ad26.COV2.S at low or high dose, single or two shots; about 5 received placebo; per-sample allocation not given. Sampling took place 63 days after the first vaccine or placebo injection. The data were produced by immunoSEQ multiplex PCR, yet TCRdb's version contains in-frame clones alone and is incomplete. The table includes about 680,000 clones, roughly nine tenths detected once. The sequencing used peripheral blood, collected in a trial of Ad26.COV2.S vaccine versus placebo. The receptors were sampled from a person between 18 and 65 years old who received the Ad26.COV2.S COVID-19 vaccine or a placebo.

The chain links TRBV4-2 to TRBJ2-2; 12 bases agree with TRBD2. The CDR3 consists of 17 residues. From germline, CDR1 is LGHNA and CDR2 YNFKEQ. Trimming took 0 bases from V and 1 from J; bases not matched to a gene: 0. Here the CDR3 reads CASSQELAGGNTGELFF. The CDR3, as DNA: TGTGCCAGCAGCCAAGAACTAGCGGGGGGGAACACCGGGGAGCTGTTTTTT.

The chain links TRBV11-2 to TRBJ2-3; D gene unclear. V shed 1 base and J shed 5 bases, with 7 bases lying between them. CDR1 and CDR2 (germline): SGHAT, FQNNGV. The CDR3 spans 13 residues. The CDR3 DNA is TGTGCCAGCAGCTTAGCCACGGTAGATACGCAGTATTTT. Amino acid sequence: CASSLATVDTQYF. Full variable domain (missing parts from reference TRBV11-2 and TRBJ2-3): EAGVAQSPRYKIIEKRQSVAFWCNPISGHATLYWYQQILGQGPKLLIQFQNNGVVDDSQLPKDRFSAERLKGVDSTLKIQPAKLEDSAVYLCASSLATVDTQYFGPGTRLTVL.

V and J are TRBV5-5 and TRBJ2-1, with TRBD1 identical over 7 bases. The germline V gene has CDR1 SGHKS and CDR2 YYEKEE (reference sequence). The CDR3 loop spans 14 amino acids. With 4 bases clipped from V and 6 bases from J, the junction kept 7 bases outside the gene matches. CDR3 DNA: TGTGCCAGCAGCGTCGACCCAGGGGGCAATGAGCAGTTCTTC. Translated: CASSVDPGGNEQFF.

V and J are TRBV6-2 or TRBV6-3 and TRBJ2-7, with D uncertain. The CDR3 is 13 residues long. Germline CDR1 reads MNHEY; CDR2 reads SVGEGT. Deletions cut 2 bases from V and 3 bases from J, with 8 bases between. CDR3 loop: CASSYEKNYEQYF. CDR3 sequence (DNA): TGTGCCAGCAGTTACGAGAAAAACTACGAGCAGTACTTC.

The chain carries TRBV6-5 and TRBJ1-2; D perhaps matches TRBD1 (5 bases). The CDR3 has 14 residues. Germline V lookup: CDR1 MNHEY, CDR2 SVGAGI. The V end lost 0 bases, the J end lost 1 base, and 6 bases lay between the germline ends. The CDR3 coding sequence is TGTGCCAGCAGTTACTCCCAGGGTAACTATGGCTACACCTTC. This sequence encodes CASSYSQGNYGYTF.

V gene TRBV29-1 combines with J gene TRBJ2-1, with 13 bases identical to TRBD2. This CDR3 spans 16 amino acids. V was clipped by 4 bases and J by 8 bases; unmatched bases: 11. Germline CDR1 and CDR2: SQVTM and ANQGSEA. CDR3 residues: CSVGGTSGASRDEQFF. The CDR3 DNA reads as TGCAGCGTTGGGGGGACTAGCGGGGCCAGCCGGGATGAGCAGTTCTTC.

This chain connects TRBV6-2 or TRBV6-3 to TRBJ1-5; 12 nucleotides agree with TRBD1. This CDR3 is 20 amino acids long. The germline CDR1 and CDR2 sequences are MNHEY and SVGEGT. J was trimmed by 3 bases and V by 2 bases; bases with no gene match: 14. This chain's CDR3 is CASSYPTGQGALKANQPQHF. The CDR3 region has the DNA TGTGCCAGCAGTTACCCTACGGGACAGGGGGCCCTAAAGGCCAATCAGCCCCAGCATTTT.

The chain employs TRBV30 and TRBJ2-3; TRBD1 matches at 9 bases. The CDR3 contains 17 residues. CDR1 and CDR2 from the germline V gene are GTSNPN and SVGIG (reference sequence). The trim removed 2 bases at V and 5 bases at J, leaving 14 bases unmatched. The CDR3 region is CAWSREGTGSVRDTQYF. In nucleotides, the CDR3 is TGTGCCTGGAGTAGGGAAGGGACAGGGTCGGTAAGAGATACGCAGTATTTT.

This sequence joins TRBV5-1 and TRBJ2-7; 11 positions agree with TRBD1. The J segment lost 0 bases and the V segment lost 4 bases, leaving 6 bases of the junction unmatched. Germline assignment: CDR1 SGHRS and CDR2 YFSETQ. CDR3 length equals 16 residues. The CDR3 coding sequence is TGCGCCAGCAGCAGTCCCGGGACAGGGGGCTCCTACGAGCAGTACTTC. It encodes CASSSPGTGGSYEQYF.

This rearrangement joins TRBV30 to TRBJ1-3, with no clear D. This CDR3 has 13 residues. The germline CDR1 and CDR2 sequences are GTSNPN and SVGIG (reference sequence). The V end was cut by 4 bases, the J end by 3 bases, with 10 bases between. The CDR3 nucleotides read TGTGCCTGGATAGGGCTGCTTGGAAACACCATATATTTT. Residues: CAWIGLLGNTIYF.

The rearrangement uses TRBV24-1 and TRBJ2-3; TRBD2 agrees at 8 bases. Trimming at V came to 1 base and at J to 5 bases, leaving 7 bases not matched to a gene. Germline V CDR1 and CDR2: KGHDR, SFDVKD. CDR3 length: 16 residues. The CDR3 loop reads CATSDFPAGDQDTQYF. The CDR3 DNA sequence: TGTGCCACCAGTGATTTCCCAGCGGGAGACCAAGATACGCAGTATTTT.

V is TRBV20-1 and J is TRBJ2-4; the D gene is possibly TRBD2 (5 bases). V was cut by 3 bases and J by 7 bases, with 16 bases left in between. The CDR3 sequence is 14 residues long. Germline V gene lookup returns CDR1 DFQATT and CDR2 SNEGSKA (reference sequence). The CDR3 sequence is CSASDSEVLNIQYF. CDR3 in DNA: TGCAGTGCTAGTGACTCGGAGGTTTTGAACATTCAGTACTTC.

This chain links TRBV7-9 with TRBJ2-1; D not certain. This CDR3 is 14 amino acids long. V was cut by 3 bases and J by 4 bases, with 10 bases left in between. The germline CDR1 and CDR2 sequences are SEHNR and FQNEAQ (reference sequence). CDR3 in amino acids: CASSFEVQYNEQFF. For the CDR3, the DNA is TGTGCCAGCAGCTTCGAGGTACAGTACAATGAGCAGTTCTTC.

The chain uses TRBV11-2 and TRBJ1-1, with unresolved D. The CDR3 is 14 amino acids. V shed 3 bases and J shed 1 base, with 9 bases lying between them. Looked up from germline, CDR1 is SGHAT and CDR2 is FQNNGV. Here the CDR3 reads CASSFPTGNTEAFF. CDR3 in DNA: TGTGCCAGCAGCTTTCCAACGGGGAACACTGAAGCTTTCTTT.

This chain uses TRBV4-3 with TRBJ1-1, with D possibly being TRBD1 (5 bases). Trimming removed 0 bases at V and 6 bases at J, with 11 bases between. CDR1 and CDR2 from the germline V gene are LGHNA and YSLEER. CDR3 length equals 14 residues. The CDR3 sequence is CASSQDVQGAEAFF. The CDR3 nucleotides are TGCGCCAGCAGCCAAGATGTCCAGGGCGCTGAAGCTTTCTTT.

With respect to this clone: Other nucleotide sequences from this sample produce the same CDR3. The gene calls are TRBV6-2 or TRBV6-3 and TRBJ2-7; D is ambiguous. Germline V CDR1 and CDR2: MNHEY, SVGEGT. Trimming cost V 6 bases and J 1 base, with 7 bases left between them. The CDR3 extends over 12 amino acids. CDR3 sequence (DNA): TGTGCCAGCAGCGCGCGTTCCTACGAGCAGTACTTC. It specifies CASSARSYEQYF.

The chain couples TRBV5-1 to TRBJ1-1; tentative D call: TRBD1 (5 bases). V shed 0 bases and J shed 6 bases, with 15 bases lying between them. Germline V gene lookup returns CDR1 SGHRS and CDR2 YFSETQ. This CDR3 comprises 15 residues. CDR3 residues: CASSLDRQGWAEAFF. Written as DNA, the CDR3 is TGCGCCAGCAGCTTGGATCGCCAGGGCTGGGCTGAAGCTTTCTTT.

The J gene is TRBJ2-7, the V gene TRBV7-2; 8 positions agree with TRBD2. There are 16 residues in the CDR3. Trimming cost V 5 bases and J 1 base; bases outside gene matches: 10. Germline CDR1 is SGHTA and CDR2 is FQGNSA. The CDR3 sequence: CASSRTGGGPSYEQYF. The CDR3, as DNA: TGTGCCAGCAGCCGGACCGGCGGGGGGCCTTCCTACGAGCAGTACTTC.

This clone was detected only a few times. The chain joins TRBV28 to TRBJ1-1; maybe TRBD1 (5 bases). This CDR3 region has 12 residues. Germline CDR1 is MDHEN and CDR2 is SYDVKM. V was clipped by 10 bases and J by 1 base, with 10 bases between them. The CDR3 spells CAIKTGNTEAFF. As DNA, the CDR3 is TGTGCCATCAAAACAGGGAACACTGAAGCTTTCTTT.

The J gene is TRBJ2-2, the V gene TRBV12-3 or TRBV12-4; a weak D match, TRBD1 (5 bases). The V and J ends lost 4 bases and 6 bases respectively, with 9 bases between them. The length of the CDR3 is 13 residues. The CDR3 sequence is CASSSTEAGELFF. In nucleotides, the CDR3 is TGTGCCAGCAGTTCGACAGAGGCCGGGGAGCTGTTTTTT.

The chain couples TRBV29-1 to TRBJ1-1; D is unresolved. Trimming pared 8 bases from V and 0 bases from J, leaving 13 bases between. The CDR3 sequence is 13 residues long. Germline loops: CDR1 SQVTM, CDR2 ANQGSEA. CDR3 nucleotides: TGCAGCCTGGTGGTGAACCTGAACACTGAAGCTTTCTTT. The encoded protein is CSLVVNLNTEAFF. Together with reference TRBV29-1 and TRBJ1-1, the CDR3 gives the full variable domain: SAVISQKPSRDICQRGTSLTIQCQVDSQVTMMFWYRQQPGQSLTLIATANQGSEATYESGFVIDKFPISRPNLTFSTLTVSNMSPEDSSIYLCSLVVNLNTEAFFGQGTRLTVV.

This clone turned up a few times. Written as DNA, the CDR3 is TGTGCCCGCCTATGGACGGAGAATTCACCCCTCCACTTT. Protein product: CARLWTENSPLHF. The rearrangement links TRBV19 to TRBJ1-6; D is uncertain. Germline CDR1 LNHDA, CDR2 SQIVND (reference sequence). The V gene lost 11 bases and the J gene lost 7 bases, with 15 bases spanning the gap. The CDR3 consists of 13 residues.

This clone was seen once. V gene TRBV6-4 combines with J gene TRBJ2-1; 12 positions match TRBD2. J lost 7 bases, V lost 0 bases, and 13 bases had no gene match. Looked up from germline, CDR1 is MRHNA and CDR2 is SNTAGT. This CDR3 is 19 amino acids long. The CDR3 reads CASSDSISASGRAWNEQFF. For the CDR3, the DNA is TGTGCCAGCAGTGACTCGATTTCGGCTAGCGGGAGGGCGTGGAATGAGCAGTTCTTC.

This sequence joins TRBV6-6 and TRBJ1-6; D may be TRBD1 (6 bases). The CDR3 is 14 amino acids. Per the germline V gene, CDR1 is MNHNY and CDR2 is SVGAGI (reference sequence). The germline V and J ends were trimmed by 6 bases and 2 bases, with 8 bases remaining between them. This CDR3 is CASSWTAYNSPLHF. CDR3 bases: TGTGCCAGCAGCTGGACAGCCTATAATTCACCCCTCCACTTT.